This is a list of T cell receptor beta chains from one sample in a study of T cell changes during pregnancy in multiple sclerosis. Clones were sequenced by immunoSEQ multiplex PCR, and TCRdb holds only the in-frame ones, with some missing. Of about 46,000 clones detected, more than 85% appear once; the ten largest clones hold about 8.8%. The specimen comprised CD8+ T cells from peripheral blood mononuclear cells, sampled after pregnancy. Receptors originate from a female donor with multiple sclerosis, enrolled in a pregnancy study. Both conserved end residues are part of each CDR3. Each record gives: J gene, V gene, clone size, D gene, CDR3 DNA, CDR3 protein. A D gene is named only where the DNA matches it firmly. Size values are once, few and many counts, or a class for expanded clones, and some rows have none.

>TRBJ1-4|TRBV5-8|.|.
TGTGCCAGCAGCTTTGAGACAGCGCTTAATGAAAAACTGTTTTTT
CASSFETALNEKLFF
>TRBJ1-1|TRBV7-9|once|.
TGTGCCAGCAGCCCGAGACACACGAACACTGAAGCTTTCTTT
CASSPRHTNTEAFF
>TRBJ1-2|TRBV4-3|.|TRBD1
TGCGCCAGCAGCCACTTAAGCCGGGACAGGGTGGATGGCTACACCTTC
CASSHLSRDRVDGYTF
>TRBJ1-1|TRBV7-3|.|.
TGTGCCAGCAGCGCCGGGGGGAGCACTGAAGCTTTCTTT
CASSAGGSTEAFF
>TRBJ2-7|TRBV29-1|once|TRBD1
TGCAGCGTTTGGGCAGGGGGCACCTACGAGCAGTACTTC
CSVWAGGTYEQYF
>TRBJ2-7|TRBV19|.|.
TGTGCCAGTAGTATCGGGGTAGCCCTCGAGCAGTACTTC
CASSIGVALEQYF
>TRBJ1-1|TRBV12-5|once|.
TGTGCTAGTGGTTTCCCCGTCGGGAGGAACACTGAAGCTTTCTTT
CASGFPVGRNTEAFF
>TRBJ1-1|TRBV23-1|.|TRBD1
TGCGCCAGCAGTATACAGGGGGCGATCACTGAAGCTTTCTTT
CASSIQGAITEAFF
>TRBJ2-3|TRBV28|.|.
TGTGCCAGCTTAGCCAGGGGTTTAAGCACAGATACGCAGTATTTT
CASLARGLSTDTQYF
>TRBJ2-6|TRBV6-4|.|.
TGTGCCAGCAGTGACGTAGGGGGGGGCTCTGGGGCCAACGTCCTGACTTTC
CASSDVGGGSGANVLTF
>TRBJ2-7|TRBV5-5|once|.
TGTGCCAGCAGCCGCGGTAGCTCCTACGAGCAGTACTTC
CASSRGSSYEQYF
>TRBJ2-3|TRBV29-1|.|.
TGCAGCGCCATAGCGGCCAGCACAGATACGCAGTATTTT
CSAIAASTDTQYF
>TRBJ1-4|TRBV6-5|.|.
TGTGCCAGCAGTTACTCGACGGGGGTTAGTGGTGAAAAACTGTTTTTT
CASSYSTGVSGEKLFF
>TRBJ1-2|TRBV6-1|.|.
TGTGCCAGCAGACCCGAGTCGGGGGGCCTCTATGGCTACACCTTC
CASRPESGGLYGYTF
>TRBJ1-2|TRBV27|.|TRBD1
TGTGCCAGCGCCGCTGACAGGGGGCGAATTGGCTACACCTTC
CASAADRGRIGYTF